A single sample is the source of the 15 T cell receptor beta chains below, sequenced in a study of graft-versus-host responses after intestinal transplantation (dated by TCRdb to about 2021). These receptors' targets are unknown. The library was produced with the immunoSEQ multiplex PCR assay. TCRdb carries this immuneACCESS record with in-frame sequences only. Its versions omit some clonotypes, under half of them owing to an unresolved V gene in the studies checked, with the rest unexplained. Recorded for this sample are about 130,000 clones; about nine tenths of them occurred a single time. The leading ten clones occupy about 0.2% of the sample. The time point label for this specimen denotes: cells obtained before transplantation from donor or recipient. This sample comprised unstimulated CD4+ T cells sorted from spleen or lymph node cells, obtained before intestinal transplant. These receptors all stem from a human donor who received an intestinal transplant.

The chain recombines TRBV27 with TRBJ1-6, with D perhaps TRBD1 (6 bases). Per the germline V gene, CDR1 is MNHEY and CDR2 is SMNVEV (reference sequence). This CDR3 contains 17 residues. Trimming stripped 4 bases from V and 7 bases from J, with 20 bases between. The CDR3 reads CASSSRTEGAQNSPLHF. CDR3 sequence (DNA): TGTGCCAGCAGTTCCCGGACAGAGGGCGCGCAGAATTCACCCCTCCACTTT.

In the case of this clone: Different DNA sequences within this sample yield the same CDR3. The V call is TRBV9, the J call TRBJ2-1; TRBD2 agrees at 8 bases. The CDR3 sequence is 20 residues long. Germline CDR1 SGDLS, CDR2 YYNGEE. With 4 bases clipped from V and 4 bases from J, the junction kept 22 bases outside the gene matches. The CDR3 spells CASSPSGQTSGKTFYNEQFF. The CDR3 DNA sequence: TGTGCCAGCAGCCCCTCAGGACAAACTAGCGGAAAAACCTTTTACAATGAGCAGTTCTTC.

CDR3 in amino acids: CANSIGPTYEQYF. CDR3 sequence (DNA): TGTGCCAACTCAATCGGACCGACCTACGAGCAGTACTTC. V usage is TRBV7-2 and J usage is TRBJ2-7; D remains unclear. Trimming removed 10 bases from V and 2 bases from J, with 15 bases in between. Looked up from germline, CDR1 is SGHTA and CDR2 is FQGNSA. The CDR3 contains 13 residues. Full variable domain (remainder filled in from reference TRBV7-2 and TRBJ2-7): GAGVSQSPSNKVTEKGKDVELRCDPISGHTALYWYRQSLGQGLEFLIYFQGNSAPDKSGLPSDRFSAERTGGSVSTLTIQRTQQEDSAVYLCANSIGPTYEQYFGPGTRLTVT.

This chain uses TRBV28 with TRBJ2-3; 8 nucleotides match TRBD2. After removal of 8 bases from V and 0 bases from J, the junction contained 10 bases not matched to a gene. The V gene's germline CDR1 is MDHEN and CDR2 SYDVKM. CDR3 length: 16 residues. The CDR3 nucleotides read TGTGCCAGCCCCACGGGGGGGTGCCCTAGCACAGATACGCAGTATTTT. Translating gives CASPTGGCPSTDTQYF.

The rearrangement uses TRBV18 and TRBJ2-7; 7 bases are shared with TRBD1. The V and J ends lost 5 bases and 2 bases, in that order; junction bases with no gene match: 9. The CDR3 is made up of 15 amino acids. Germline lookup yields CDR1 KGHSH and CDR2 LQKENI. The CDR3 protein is CASSSEGTVTYEQYF. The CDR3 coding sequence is TGTGCCAGCTCATCAGAAGGGACAGTGACCTACGAGCAGTACTTC.

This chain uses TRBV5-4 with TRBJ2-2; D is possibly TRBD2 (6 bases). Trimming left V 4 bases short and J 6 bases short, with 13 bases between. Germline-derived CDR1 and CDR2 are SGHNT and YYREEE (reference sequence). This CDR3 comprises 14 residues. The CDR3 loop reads CASSPRSSAGELFF. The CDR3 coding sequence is TGTGCCAGCAGCCCTAGATCTAGCGCCGGGGAGCTGTTTTTT.

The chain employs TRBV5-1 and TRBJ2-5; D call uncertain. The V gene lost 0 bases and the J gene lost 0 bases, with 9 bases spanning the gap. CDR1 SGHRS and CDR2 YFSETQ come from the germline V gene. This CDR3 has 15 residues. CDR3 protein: CASSLARAHQETQYF. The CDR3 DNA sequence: TGCGCCAGCAGCTTGGCTCGTGCACACCAAGAGACCCAGTACTTC. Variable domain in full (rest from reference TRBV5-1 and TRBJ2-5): KAGVTQTPRYLIKTRGQQVTLSCSPISGHRSVSWYQQTPGQGLQFLFEYFSETQRNKGNFPGRFSGRQFSNSRSEMNVSTLELGDSALYLCASSLARAHQETQYFGPGTRLLVL.

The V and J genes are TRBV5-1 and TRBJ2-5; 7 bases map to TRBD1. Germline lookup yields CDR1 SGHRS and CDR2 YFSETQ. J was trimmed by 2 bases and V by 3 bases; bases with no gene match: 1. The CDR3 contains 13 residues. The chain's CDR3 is CASSSQGQETQYF. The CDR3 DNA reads TGCGCCAGCAGCTCACAGGGGCAAGAGACCCAGTACTTC.

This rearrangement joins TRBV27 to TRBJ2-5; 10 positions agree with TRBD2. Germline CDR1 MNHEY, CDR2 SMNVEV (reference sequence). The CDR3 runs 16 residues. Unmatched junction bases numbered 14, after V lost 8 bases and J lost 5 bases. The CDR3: CASQGLAGVPEETQYF. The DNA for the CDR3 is TGTGCCAGCCAGGGGCTAGCGGGAGTACCGGAGGAGACCCAGTACTTC.

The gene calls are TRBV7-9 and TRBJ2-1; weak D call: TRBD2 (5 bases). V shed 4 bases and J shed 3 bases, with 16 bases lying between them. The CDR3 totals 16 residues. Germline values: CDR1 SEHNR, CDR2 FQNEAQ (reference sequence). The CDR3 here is CASSSEKGEVYNEQFF. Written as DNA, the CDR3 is TGTGCCAGCAGCTCAGAAAAGGGAGAGGTCTACAATGAGCAGTTCTTC.

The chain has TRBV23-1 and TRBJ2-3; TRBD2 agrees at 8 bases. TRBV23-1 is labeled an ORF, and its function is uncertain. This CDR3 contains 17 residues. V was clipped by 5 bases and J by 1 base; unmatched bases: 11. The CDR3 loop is CASSRSGSSFGTDTQYF. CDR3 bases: TGCGCCAGCAGTAGGAGCGGGAGTTCCTTCGGCACAGATACGCAGTATTTT.

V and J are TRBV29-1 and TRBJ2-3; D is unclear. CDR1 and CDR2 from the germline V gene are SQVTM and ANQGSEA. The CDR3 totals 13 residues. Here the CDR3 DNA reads TGCGGGGTTAGGATTTTAGGCACAGATACGCAGTATTTT. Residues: CGVRILGTDTQYF.

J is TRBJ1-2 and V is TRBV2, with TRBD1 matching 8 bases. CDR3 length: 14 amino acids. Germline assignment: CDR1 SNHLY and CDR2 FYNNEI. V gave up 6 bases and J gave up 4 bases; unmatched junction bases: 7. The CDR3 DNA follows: TGTGCCAGCAGATTAGGACAGGGCAGCTATGGCTACACCTTC. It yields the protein CASRLGQGSYGYTF. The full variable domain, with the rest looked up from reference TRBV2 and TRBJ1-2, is EPEVTQTPSHQVTQMGQEVILRCVPISNHLYFYWYRQILGQKVEFLVSFYNNEISEKSEIFDDQFSVERPDGSNFTLKIRSTKLEDSAMYFCASRLGQGSYGYTFGSGTRLTVV.

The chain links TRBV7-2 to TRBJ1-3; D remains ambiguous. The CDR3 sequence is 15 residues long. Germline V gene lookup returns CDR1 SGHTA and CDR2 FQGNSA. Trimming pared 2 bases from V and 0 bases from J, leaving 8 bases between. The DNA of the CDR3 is TGTGCCAGCAGCTTATCCCCAACCTCTGGAAACACCATATATTTT. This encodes CASSLSPTSGNTIYF.

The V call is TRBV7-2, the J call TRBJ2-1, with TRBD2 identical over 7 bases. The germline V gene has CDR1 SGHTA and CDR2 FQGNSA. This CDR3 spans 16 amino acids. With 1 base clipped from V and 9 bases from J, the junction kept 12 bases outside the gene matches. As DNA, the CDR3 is TGTGCCAGCAGCTTAGGTGGCGCGGGAGAAGCGGGTGAGCAGTTCTTC. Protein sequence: CASSLGGAGEAGEQFF.